A selection of T cell receptor beta chains follows, all from one sample in a study of shared clonotypes between healthy human individuals. Repertoires were generated with immunoSEQ multiplex PCR, while TCRdb's copy carries only in-frame clones and drops some. The profile shows 780,000 or so clones, approximately 77% of them singletons. The source material was memory CD4+ T cells sorted from blood. Receptors were obtained from a woman aged 25-40 years in good health. CDR3s include the opening cysteine and the closing phenylalanine or tryptophan. The order of the fields is clone size, J gene, V gene, D gene, CDR3 length, CDR3 protein, CDR3 DNA. A D gene is named only where the DNA matches it firmly. Clone sizes are given selectively: once, few, many, or a class where the clone is expanded.

>.|TRBJ1-3|TRBV25-1|.|14
CASSESWGGNTIYF
TGTGCCAGCAGTGAATCCTGGGGGGGAAACACCATATATTTT
>few|TRBJ2-5|TRBV19|.|13
CASSIWLGKTQYF
TGTGCCAGTAGTATATGGCTAGGGAAGACCCAGTACTTC
>.|TRBJ2-1|TRBV6-1|.|15
CASIEQPASYNEQFF
TGTGCCAGCATAGAACAGCCCGCCTCCTACAATGAGCAGTTCTTC
>few|TRBJ2-1|TRBV7-2|TRBD2|15
CASSLASGRRNEQFF
TGTGCCAGCAGCTTAGCTAGCGGGAGACGCAATGAGCAGTTCTTC
>.|TRBJ2-7|TRBV7-3|TRBD1|14
CASSPGQRPGEQYF
TGTGCCAGCAGCCCGGGACAGCGGCCCGGCGAGCAGTACTTC
>.|TRBJ2-7|TRBV6-6|TRBD1|14
CASSDRDRSYEQYF
TGTGCCAGCAGTGACCGGGACAGATCATACGAGCAGTACTTC
>.|TRBJ1-3|TRBV11-2|.|18
CASSLRGVQARSGNTIYF
TGTGCCAGCAGCTTGAGGGGAGTGCAGGCTCGCTCTGGAAACACCATATATTTT
>few|TRBJ2-1|TRBV5-1|.|15
CASSLIEAGSNEQFF
TGCGCCAGCAGCTTGATTGAGGCGGGCTCCAATGAGCAGTTCTTC
>.|TRBJ2-1|TRBV5-4|TRBD2|15
CASSLRLAEYNEQFF
TGTGCCAGCAGCTTAAGACTAGCGGAGTACAATGAGCAGTTCTTC
>few|TRBJ2-2|TRBV6-1|TRBD2|16
CASSELAGVGAGELFF
TGTGCCAGCAGTGAACTAGCGGGAGTTGGAGCCGGGGAGCTGTTTTTT
>.|TRBJ2-7|TRBV2|TRBD1|14
CASRAGTDPYEQYF
TGTGCCAGCAGAGCCGGGACAGACCCCTACGAGCAGTACTTC
>few|TRBJ2-7|TRBV7-9|.|14
CASAGTLSSYEQYF
TGTGCCAGCGCAGGGACTCTGAGCTCCTACGAGCAGTACTTC
>few|TRBJ2-3|TRBV9|.|11
CASRALDTQYF
TGTGCCAGCCGCGCATTAGATACGCAGTATTTT
>once|TRBJ2-2|TRBV6-6|.|13
CASSPDRTGELFF
TGTGCCAGCAGCCCTGACAGGACCGGGGAGCTGTTTTTT